The present T cell receptor (beta chain) was sequenced within a study of cytomegalovirus exposure and HLA in healthy donors. Though nominally healthy at sampling, donors likely had unrecorded immune exposures. It was with 60 Vbeta and 13 Jbeta primers that the PCR ran. The assay was immunoSEQ multiplex PCR, and TCRdb's table has in-frame clones only and misses some. The table shows about 160,000 clones, with about 71% occurring only once. Germline CDR1 reads SNHLY; CDR2 reads FYNNEI. The length of the CDR3 is 17 residues. J gave up 4 bases and V 6 bases, and 12 bases lay outside the gene matches. Sequencing was done on a sample of PBMCs. The chain couples TRBV2 to TRBJ2-3; 11 bases align to TRBD2. The receptor was derived from a woman under 40 in good health and CMV-seronegative. The CDR3 coding sequence is TGTGCCAGCAGGGCCGGGACTAGCGGAGCTTGGGCAGATACGCAGTATTTT. Encoded protein: CASRAGTSGAWADTQYF.